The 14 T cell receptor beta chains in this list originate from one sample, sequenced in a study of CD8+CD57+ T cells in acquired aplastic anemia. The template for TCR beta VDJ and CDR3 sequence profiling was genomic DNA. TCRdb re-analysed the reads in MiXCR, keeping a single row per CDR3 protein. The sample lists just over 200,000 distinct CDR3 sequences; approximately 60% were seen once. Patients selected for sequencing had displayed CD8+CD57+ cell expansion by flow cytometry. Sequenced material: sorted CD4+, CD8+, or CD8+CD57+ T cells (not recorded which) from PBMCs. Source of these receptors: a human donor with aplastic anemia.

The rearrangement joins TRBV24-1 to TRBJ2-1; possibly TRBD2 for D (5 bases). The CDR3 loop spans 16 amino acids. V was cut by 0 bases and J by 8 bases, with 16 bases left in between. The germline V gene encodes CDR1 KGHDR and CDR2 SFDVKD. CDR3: CATSDLPSGRAYEQFF. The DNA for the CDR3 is TGTGCCACCAGTGATTTGCCCAGCGGTAGAGCGTATGAGCAGTTCTTC.

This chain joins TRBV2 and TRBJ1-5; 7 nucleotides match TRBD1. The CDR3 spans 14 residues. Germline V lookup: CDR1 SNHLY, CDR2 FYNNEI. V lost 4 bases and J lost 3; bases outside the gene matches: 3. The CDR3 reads CASSAGGFNQPQHF. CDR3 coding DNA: TGTGCCAGCAGTGCAGGGGGATTCAATCAGCCCCAGCATTTT.

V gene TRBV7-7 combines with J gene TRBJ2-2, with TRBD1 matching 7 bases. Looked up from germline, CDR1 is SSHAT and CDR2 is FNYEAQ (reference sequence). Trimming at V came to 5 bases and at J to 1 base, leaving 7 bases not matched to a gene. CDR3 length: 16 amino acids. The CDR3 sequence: CASSPRGGLNTGELFF. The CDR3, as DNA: TGTGCCAGCAGCCCTAGAGGGGGCCTGAACACCGGGGAGCTGTTTTTT.

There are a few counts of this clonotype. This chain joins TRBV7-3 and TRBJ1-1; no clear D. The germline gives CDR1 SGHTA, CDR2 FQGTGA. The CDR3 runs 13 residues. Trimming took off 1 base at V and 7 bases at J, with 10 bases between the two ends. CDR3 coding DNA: TGTGCCAGCAGCTTAAGACCGACGGGTGAAGCTTTCTTT. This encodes CASSLRPTGEAFF.

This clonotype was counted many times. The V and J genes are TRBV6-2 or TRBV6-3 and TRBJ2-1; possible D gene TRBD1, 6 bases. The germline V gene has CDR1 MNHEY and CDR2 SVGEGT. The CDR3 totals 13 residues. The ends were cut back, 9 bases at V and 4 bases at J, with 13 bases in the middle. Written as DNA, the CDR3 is TGTGCCAGAGATTGGGACAAATACAATGAGCAGTTCTTC. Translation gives CARDWDKYNEQFF.

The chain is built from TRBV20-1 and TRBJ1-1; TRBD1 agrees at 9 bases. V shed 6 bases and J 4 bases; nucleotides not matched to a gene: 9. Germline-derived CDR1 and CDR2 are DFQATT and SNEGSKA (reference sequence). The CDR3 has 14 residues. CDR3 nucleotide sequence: TGCAGTGCACGGACAGGGGCCGTGGGCACTGAAGCTTTCTTT. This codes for CSARTGAVGTEAFF.

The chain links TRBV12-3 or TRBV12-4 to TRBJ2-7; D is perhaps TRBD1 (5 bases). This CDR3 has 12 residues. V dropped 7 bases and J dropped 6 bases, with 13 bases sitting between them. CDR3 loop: CASTPGRGEQYF. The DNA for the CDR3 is TGTGCCAGCACCCCAGGAAGGGGCGAGCAGTACTTC.

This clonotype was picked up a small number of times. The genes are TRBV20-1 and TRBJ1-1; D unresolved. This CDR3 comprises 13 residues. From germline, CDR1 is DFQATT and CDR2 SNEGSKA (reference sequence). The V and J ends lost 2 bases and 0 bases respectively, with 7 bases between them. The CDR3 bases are TGCAGTGCTAGACACCCGGTGAACACTGAAGCTTTCTTT. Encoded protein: CSARHPVNTEAFF.

The DNA for the CDR3 is TGTGCCAGCAGCGGACAGGGGGCGTTAATTGGGGCCAACGTCCTGACTTTC. Its translation is CASSGQGALIGANVLTF. The V and J genes are TRBV9 and TRBJ2-6; the match to TRBD1 covers 10 bases. Per the germline V gene, CDR1 is SGDLS and CDR2 is YYNGEE. This CDR3 comprises 17 residues. Trimming cost V 3 bases and J 3 bases; bases outside gene matches: 6. The full variable domain, completed using reference TRBV9 and TRBJ2-6, is DSGVTQTPKHLITATGQRVTLRCSPRSGDLSVYWYQQSLDQGLQFLIQYYNGEERAKGNILERFSAQQFPDLHSELNLSSLELGDSALYFCASSGQGALIGANVLTFGAGSRLTVL.

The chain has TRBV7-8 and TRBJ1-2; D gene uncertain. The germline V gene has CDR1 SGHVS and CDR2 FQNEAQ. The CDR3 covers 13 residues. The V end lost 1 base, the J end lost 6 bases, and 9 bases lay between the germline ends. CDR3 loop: CASSLGGQHGYTF. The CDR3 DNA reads TGTGCCAGCAGCTTAGGAGGGCAGCATGGCTACACCTTC.

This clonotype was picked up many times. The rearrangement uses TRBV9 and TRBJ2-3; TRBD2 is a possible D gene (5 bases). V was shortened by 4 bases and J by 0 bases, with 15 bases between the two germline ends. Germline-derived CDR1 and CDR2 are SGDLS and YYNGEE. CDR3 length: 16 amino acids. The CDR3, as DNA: TGTGCCAGCAGCTCCCTTGACTATGCTAGCACAGATACGCAGTATTTT. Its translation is CASSSLDYASTDTQYF.

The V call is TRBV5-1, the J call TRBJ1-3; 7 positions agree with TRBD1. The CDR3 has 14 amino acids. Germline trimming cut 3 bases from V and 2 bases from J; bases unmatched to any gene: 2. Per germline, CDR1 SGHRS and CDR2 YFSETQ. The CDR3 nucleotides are TGCGCCAGCAGCTCCGACAGGGCTGGAAACACCATATATTTT. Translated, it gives CASSSDRAGNTIYF.

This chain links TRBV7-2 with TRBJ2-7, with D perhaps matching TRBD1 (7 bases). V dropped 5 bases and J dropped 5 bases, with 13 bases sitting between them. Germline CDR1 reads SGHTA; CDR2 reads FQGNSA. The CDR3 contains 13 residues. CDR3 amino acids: CASSPTGEDEQYF. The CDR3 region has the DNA TGTGCCAGCAGCCCTACAGGGGAGGACGAGCAGTACTTC.

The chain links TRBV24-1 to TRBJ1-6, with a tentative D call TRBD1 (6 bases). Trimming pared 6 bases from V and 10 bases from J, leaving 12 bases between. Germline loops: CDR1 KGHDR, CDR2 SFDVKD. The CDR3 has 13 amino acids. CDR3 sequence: CATSKDSTSPLHF. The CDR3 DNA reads TGTGCCACCAGTAAGGACAGCACCTCACCCCTCCACTTT.